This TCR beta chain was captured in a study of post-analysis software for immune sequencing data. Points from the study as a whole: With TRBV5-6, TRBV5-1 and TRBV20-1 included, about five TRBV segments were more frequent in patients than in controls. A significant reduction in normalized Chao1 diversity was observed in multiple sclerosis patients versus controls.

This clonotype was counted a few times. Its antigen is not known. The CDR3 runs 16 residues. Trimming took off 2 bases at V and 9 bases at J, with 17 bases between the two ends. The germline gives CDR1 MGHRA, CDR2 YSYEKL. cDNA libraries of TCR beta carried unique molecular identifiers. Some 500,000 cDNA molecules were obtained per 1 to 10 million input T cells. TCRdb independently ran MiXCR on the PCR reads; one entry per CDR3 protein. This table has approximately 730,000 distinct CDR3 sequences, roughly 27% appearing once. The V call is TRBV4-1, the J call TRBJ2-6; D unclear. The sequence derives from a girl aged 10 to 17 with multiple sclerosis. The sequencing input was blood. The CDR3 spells CASSQISAALGNVLTF. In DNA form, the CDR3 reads TGCGCCAGCAGCCAAATCTCCGCAGCTCTGGGCAACGTCCTGACTTTC.